This T cell receptor (beta chain) stems from a study of a mutant IDH1 vaccine in newly diagnosed glioma. Only in-frame clones appear in the TCRdb table, and some are missing; sequencing was by immunoSEQ multiplex PCR. There are fewer than 90,000 clones in the sample; approximately 84% occur only once, and around 12% lies in the top ten. The CDR3 contains 15 residues. Trimming cost V 5 bases and J 2 bases, with 16 bases left between them. CDR1 MNHNY and CDR2 SVGAGI come from the germline V gene (reference sequence). Comment on this clone: Antigen specificity is unknown.

As to time point: week 35, safety follow-up. The study gave 300 ug of mutant IDH1 20-mer peptide per vaccine dose, with topical imiquimod. The source is a man younger than 35 with glioma. Sequenced here: PBMCs, sampled from a glioma patient whose treatment included an IDH1 peptide vaccine. The chain links TRBV6-6 to TRBJ2-7, with D perhaps matching TRBD2 (6 bases). CDR3 DNA sequence: TGTGCCAGCAGTACTACGGGCGGGGCCGCCTACGAGCAGTACTTC. Protein: CASSTTGGAAYEQYF.